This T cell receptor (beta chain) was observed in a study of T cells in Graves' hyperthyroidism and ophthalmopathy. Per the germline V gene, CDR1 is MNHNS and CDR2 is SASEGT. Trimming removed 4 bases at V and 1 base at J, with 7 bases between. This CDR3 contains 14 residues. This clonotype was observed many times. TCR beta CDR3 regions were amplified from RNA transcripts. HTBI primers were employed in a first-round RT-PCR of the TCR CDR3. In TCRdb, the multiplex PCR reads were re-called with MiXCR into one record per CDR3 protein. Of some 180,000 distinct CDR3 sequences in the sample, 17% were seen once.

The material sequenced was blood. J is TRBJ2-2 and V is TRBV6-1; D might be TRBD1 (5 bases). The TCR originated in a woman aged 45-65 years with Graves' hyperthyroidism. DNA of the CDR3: TGTGCCAGCAGTGCAACAGGGAACACCGGGGAGCTGTTTTTT. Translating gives CASSATGNTGELFF.